This T cell receptor (beta chain) was identified in a study of Ad26.COV2.S vaccination and SARS-CoV-2 variants. Turning to the study itself: Ad26.COV2.S arm of COV1001 included the donor.

The repertoire was sequenced with immunoSEQ multiplex PCR; TCRdb's copy has only in-frame clones and lacks some. The sample has nearly 400,000 clones; 89% are singletons. With regard to this clone: Its specificity is unknown.

Treatment given: about 20 received Ad26.COV2.S at low or high dose, single or two shots; several received placebo; per-sample allocation not given. Specimens were obtained on day 63 following the first vaccine or placebo injection. Within Boston, the person who donated was an adult of 18-55 years. The study, taken as a whole, reports: Vaccine recipients had higher spike-specific TCR breadth than placebo recipients.

This CDR3 contains 15 residues. Looked up from germline, CDR1 is MDHEN and CDR2 is SYDVKM. Trimming removed 6 bases at V and 6 bases at J, with 15 bases between. The sample consisted of peripheral blood, taken in a trial of Ad26.COV2.S vaccine versus placebo. The TCR was taken from a person between 18 and 65 years old who received the Ad26.COV2.S COVID-19 vaccine or a placebo. V usage is TRBV28 and J usage is TRBJ1-6, with D uncertain. The CDR3 nucleotides read TGTGCCAGCAGCCCATCCAGGTCTTCTAATTCACCCCTCCACTTT. Translating it yields CASSPSRSSNSPLHF.